This TCR beta chain was sequenced for a study of control samples from healthy donors and cancer patients. Looked up from germline, CDR1 is ENHRY and CDR2 is SYGVKD. The CDR3 length is 17 residues. V lost 0 bases, J lost 4 bases, and 18 bases lay in between. Assay: immunoSEQ multiplex PCR; the TCRdb copy retains only in-frame clones and omits some. The sample has roughly 69,000 clones; about 89% are singletons. The sequencing sample was made of PBMCs. The chain joins TRBV10-3 to TRBJ1-2; no definite D call. The receptor comes from a woman in her fifties or sixties with head and neck cancer. The CDR3 nucleotides are TGTGCCATCAGTGAGTCTTCCGGCGGCAGGAGCCCCTATGGCTACACCTTC. Translated, it gives CAISESSGGRSPYGYTF.